This T cell receptor beta chain came from a study of cytomegalovirus exposure and HLA in healthy donors. The ends lost 4 bases at V and 8 bases at J; junction bases unmatched: 5. The CDR3 is 13 amino acids. Germline V gives CDR1 WNHNN, CDR2 SYGVQD (reference sequence). The study's findings and limits: Accounts indicate the classifier identified cytomegalovirus status with strong specificity and sensitivity.

Concerning this clone: Its antigen remains unknown.

Sequencing was performed with immunoSEQ multiplex PCR; in TCRdb, only in-frame clones are kept and a portion is missing. The table lists about 150,000 clones, approximately 84% of them singletons. The gene calls are TRBV10-1 and TRBJ1-2, with TRBD1 matching 9 bases. This clonotype was sampled from a man aged 30 to 39 in good health and CMV-seropositive. The specimen was PBMCs. The CDR3 sequence is CASSAGTGFGYTF. In DNA, the CDR3 is TGCGCCAGCAGTGCCGGGACAGGGTTCGGCTACACCTTC.